The next 9 T cell receptor beta chains were all read from a single sample in a study of blood T cells in healthy people across ages. A sample-barcoded 5' primer and a J-beta primer mix were used in a second PCR of roughly 6 to 11 cycles. TCRdb analysed the 5' RACE reads with MiXCR anew, one entry per CDR3 protein. The repertoire holds 1.5 million to 2 million distinct CDR3 sequences, with roughly 43% as singletons. What was sequenced was blood. The receptors were gathered from a human donor in good health.

With respect to this clonotype: The junction differs from germline at one of its ends, possibly a read error. The J gene is TRBJ2-7, the V gene TRBV10-3, with 11 bases aligning to TRBD2. The CDR3 length is 14 residues. Germline V gives CDR1 ENHRY, CDR2 SYGVKD. The DNA of the CDR3 is TGTGCCGTCAGCGGGACTAGCGGACCCTACGAGCAGTACTTC. As protein: CAVSGTSGPYEQYF.

A single count supports this clonotype. The junction and the germline gene differ at one end; a read error may be behind it. The chain employs TRBV12-3 or TRBV12-4 and TRBJ2-7; no clear D gene. The DNA end favors TRBJ2-5, so the J call may be wrong. There are 14 residues in the CDR3. The CDR3 loop reads CAGSLSQYQETQYF. CDR3 DNA: TGTGCCGGCAGTTTGTCCCAGTATCAAGAGACCCAGTACTTC.

This clonotype was recorded many times. This chain uses TRBV29-1 with TRBJ1-2; D is ambiguous. The CDR3 loop spans 11 amino acids. Germline CDR1 SQVTM, CDR2 ANQGSEA. V lost 3 bases, J lost 4 bases, and 6 bases lay in between. The CDR3 coding sequence is TGCAGCGTTGAGCGGGTCTATGGCTACACCTTC. As protein: CSVERVYGYTF.

The chain's CDR3 is CAWSVLAGIYNEQFF. For the CDR3, the DNA is TGTGCCTGGAGTGTTTTAGCGGGGATTTACAATGAGCAGTTCTTC. The genes are TRBV30 and TRBJ2-1; 8 bases align to TRBD2. The germline V gene has CDR1 GTSNPN and CDR2 SVGIG (reference sequence). The CDR3 is 15 residues long. V shed 0 bases, J shed 4 bases, and the junction held 5 bases outside the gene matches.

V usage is TRBV7-9 and J usage is TRBJ2-7; D uncertain. With 3 bases removed from V and 3 bases from J, the gap between germline ends came to 18 bases. Looked up from germline, CDR1 is SEHNR and CDR2 is FQNEAQ (reference sequence). The CDR3 sequence is 16 residues long. This CDR3 reads CASSFSASYVGYEQYF. CDR3 DNA sequence: TGTGCCAGCAGCTTCTCCGCTTCCTACGTCGGCTACGAGCAGTACTTC.

The table lists this clonotype with a few counts. The J gene is TRBJ2-5, the V gene TRBV20-1, with TRBD2 matching 10 bases. The germline V gene encodes CDR1 DFQATT and CDR2 SNEGSKA (reference sequence). V shed 0 bases and J 5 bases; nucleotides not matched to a gene: 12. The CDR3 length is 17 residues. CDR3 coding DNA: TGCAGTGCTAGAGATCTCGACCTAGCGGGGGATTGGGAGACCCAGTACTTC. Its protein product is CSARDLDLAGDWETQYF.

This clonotype appeared a few times. The chain has TRBV20-1 and TRBJ2-1, with D perhaps matching TRBD2 (6 bases). This CDR3 has 15 residues. The germline V gene has CDR1 DFQATT and CDR2 SNEGSKA (reference sequence). V lost 5 bases to trimming and J lost 1 base, with 15 bases between them. The CDR3 nucleotides are TGCAGTGCTCTGTGGGGGGAAAGTTCCTACAATGAGCAGTTCTTC. Protein sequence: CSALWGESSYNEQFF.

The V and J genes are TRBV6-2 or TRBV6-3 and TRBJ1-4; D unclear. Germline values: CDR1 MNHEY, CDR2 SVGEGT. With 6 bases removed from V and 4 bases from J, the gap between germline ends came to 12 bases. The CDR3 contains 14 residues. The CDR3 DNA follows: TGTGCCAGCAGCTCTTCGGGGTTTAATGAAAAACTGTTTTTT. Residues: CASSSSGFNEKLFF.

The chain has TRBV29-1 and TRBJ2-5; D is possibly TRBD1 (6 bases). CDR1 is SQVTM, CDR2 ANQGSEA, per germline. This CDR3 region has 12 residues. V lost 7 bases and J lost 5, with 14 bases in between. The DNA of the CDR3 is TGCAGCGGATTCGATCAGGGGGAGACCCAGTACTTC. Its protein is CSGFDQGETQYF.